These 7 T cell receptor beta chains originate from one sample sequenced in a study of T cells after yellow fever vaccination. TCRdb independently ran MiXCR on the 5' RACE reads; one entry per CDR3 protein. The table records some 300,000 distinct CDR3 sequences, approximately 11% of them present only once. Sequenced here: CD4+ T cells sorted from PBMCs, sampled 45 days after the yellow fever booster vaccination. These receptors all stem from a man between 18 and 29 years old who received the YFV17D yellow fever vaccine.

This chain connects TRBV4-3 to TRBJ1-4; unclear D gene. The CDR3 loop spans 13 amino acids. CDR1 is LGHNA and CDR2 is YSLEER in the germline V gene. The V and J ends lost 2 bases and 10 bases respectively, with 11 bases between them. The CDR3 coding sequence is TGCGCCAGCAGCCAATTACCAATACGAAAACTGTTTTTT. This codes for CASSQLPIRKLFF.

V is TRBV4-3 and J is TRBJ2-3; D uncertain. The CDR3 contains 14 residues. Germline CDR1 LGHNA, CDR2 YSLEER. The V gene lost 5 bases and the J gene lost 2 bases, with 11 bases spanning the gap. The CDR3 loop reads CASSSRSLTDTQYF. CDR3 DNA: TGCGCCAGCAGCTCTCGGTCCCTCACAGATACGCAGTATTTT.

This clonotype has just a few counts. The V and J genes are TRBV6-5 and TRBJ2-3; D assignment may be TRBD1 or TRBD2 (6 bases each). From germline, CDR1 is MNHEY and CDR2 SVGAGI. The CDR3 is made up of 17 amino acids. V was cut by 2 bases and J by 0 bases, with 15 bases left in between. The CDR3 nucleotides read TGTGCCAGCAGTTACCACGGGGGCAGGGGTAGCACAGATACGCAGTATTTT. It codes for CASSYHGGRGSTDTQYF.

This clonotype was found a few times. The chain links TRBV6-5 to TRBJ2-5, with D perhaps assigned TRBD1 or TRBD2 (5 bases each). Germline loops: CDR1 MNHEY, CDR2 SVGAGI. The V and J ends lost 4 bases and 4 bases respectively, with 10 bases between them. This CDR3 comprises 13 residues. The DNA of the CDR3 is TGTGCCAGCAGTTCCCAGGGACGAGAGACCCAGTACTTC. Residues: CASSSQGRETQYF.

This clonotype was picked up a small number of times. The gene calls are TRBV4-3 and TRBJ2-7; D might be TRBD1 (5 bases). The CDR3 has 16 residues. Germline V gene sequence: CDR1 LGHNA, CDR2 YSLEER. V was clipped by 2 bases and J by 2 bases, with 16 bases between them. CDR3 residues: CASSQRSNTGAYEQYF. As DNA, the CDR3 is TGCGCCAGCAGCCAAAGATCGAACACAGGAGCCTACGAGCAGTACTTC.

This clonotype was detected many times. The chain employs TRBV20-1 and TRBJ1-5; tentatively, D is TRBD1 (6 bases). Germline V gives CDR1 DFQATT, CDR2 SNEGSKA (reference sequence). V was clipped by 1 base and J by 4 bases, with 8 bases between them. The CDR3 contains 13 residues. CDR3 residues: CSARGGANQPQHF. In nucleotides, the CDR3 is TGCAGTGCTAGAGGGGGGGCTAATCAGCCCCAGCATTTT.

This clonotype was found a few times. The chain links TRBV5-1 to TRBJ1-1; D might be TRBD1 (5 bases). Germline CDR1 SGHRS, CDR2 YFSETQ. V gave up 3 bases and J gave up 3 bases, with 18 bases separating them. The CDR3 extends over 16 amino acids. The CDR3 is CASSSAPGLRDTEAFF. CDR3 bases: TGCGCCAGCAGCTCCGCGCCGGGACTCCGCGACACTGAAGCTTTCTTT.